Each of the 28 T cell receptor beta chains below was sequenced from the same sample in a study of human T cells and chemical hapten exposure. Time point indicated: patch test 1, 2 weeks after DPC sensitization. Treatment defined: therapeutic diphenylcyclopropenone sensitization with weekly scalp DPC. MiXCR was run by TCRdb on the RACE reads, yielding one entry per CDR3 protein. The top ten clones hold about 1.8% of a sample with around 160,000 distinct CDR3 sequences, roughly 15% of them seen once. The sequencing used whole blood, collected in connection with sensitization to the hapten diphenylcyclopropenone (DPC). The receptors shown here come from a woman younger than 45 with alopecia areata. Some clones in this sample may be carry-over from other donors' samples.

This clonotype was counted between two and nine times. The chain combines TRBV10-3 with TRBJ1-2; 7 bases match TRBD1. This CDR3 has 13 amino acids. V shed 8 bases and J 5 bases; nucleotides not matched to a gene: 8. CDR1 ENHRY and CDR2 SYGVKD come from the germline V gene. CDR3 in DNA: TGTGCCATCCCGACAGGGATGGGATATGGCTACACCTTC. This sequence encodes CAIPTGMGYGYTF.

The chain is built from TRBV28 and TRBJ2-7; D is ambiguous. Germline CDR1 and CDR2: MDHEN and SYDVKM. CDR3 length: 10 amino acids. V gave up 6 bases and J gave up 3 bases, with 3 bases separating them. CDR3 region: CASSNYEQYF. CDR3 sequence (DNA): TGTGCCAGCAGCAACTACGAGCAGTACTTC. The whole variable domain, filled in from reference TRBV28 and TRBJ2-7, reads DVKVTQSSRYLVKRTGEKVFLECVQDMDHENMFWYRQDPGLGLRLIYFSYDVKMKEKGDIPEGYSVSREKKERFSLILESASTNQTSMYLCASSNYEQYFGPGTRLTVT.

The chain combines TRBV3-1 with TRBJ2-7; 10 bases are shared with TRBD2. Germline V CDR1 and CDR2: LGHDT, YNNKEL (reference sequence). The CDR3 sequence is 15 residues long. V was pared by 0 bases and J by 4 bases, with 3 bases of the junction left unmatched. This CDR3 reads CASSQDTSGIYEQYF. The CDR3 bases are TGTGCCAGCAGCCAAGATACTAGCGGGATATACGAGCAGTACTTC.

This clonotype was counted a few times. The chain is built from TRBV6-4 and TRBJ2-3, with 10 bases matching TRBD1. The CDR3 is 15 amino acids. Germline-derived CDR1 and CDR2 are MRHNA and SNTAGT. V dropped 0 bases and J dropped 3; count of bases not matched to a gene: 0. CDR3 bases: TGTGCCAGCAGTGACTCGGGACAGGGGACAGATACGCAGTATTTT. It yields the protein CASSDSGQGTDTQYF.

The genes are TRBV28 and TRBJ1-1, with D possibly being TRBD1 (5 bases). Germline V lookup: CDR1 MDHEN, CDR2 SYDVKM. With 6 bases removed from V and 4 bases from J, the gap between germline ends came to 15 bases. This CDR3 is 14 amino acids long. Here the CDR3 DNA reads TGTGCCAGCAGGCTTCTGGGGACGGGCACTGAAGCTTTCTTT. Translation: CASRLLGTGTEAFF.

The chain is built from TRBV5-6 and TRBJ1-5; 8 bases map to TRBD1. The length of the CDR3 is 16 residues. The germline V gene encodes CDR1 SGHDT and CDR2 YYEEEE. The J segment lost 9 bases and the V segment lost 3 bases, leaving 14 bases of the junction unmatched. The CDR3 nucleotides are TGTGCCAGCAGCTCGACACCGGACAGGGCGCGCGGGCCCCAGCATTTT. Its protein is CASSSTPDRARGPQHF.

This clonotype was detected many times. The V call is TRBV6-5, the J call TRBJ2-7; D unresolved. This CDR3 region has 15 residues. Germline CDR1 is MNHEY and CDR2 is SVGAGI. V was clipped by 6 bases and J by 1 base, with 16 bases between them. The CDR3 spells CASSNNPPRSYEQYF. The CDR3 DNA sequence: TGTGCCAGCAGCAACAACCCCCCGAGATCCTACGAGCAGTACTTC.

The chain carries TRBV28 and TRBJ1-2; the D gene is possibly TRBD1 (6 bases). The CDR3 runs to 13 residues. Germline CDR1 reads MDHEN; CDR2 reads SYDVKM. Trimming left V 3 bases short and J 5 bases short, with 10 bases between. This chain's CDR3 is CASSLPRGYGYTF. In DNA form, the CDR3 reads TGTGCCAGCAGTTTGCCCAGGGGTTATGGCTACACCTTC.

This chain connects TRBV11-2 to TRBJ2-5, with 7 bases that match TRBD2. This CDR3 region has 16 residues. Germline V lookup: CDR1 SGHAT, CDR2 FQNNGV. The J segment lost 0 bases and the V segment lost 1 base, leaving 5 bases of the junction unmatched. Written as DNA, the CDR3 is TGTGCCAGCAGCTTAGTGGGGCGGGGGTACCAAGAGACCCAGTACTTC. This encodes CASSLVGRGYQETQYF.

This chain uses TRBV3-1 with TRBJ2-3; a weak D match, TRBD2 (7 bases). CDR3 length: 14 residues. V dropped 4 bases and J dropped 5 bases, with 13 bases sitting between them. Per germline, CDR1 LGHDT and CDR2 YNNKEL (reference sequence). CDR3 sequence reads: CASSRRGAQDTQYF. Here the CDR3 DNA reads TGTGCCAGCAGCCGTCGGGGGGCTCAAGATACGCAGTATTTT.

This clonotype has more than one count but fewer than ten. The chain couples TRBV19 to TRBJ2-1, with 14 nucleotides matching TRBD2. Germline V CDR1 and CDR2: LNHDA, SQIVND (reference sequence). The CDR3 runs 17 residues. Trimming at V came to 3 bases and at J to 4 bases, leaving 5 bases not matched to a gene. The CDR3 DNA is TGTGCCAGTAGTATCCTCGGACTAGCGGGGGGATACAATGAGCAGTTCTTC. Its translation is CASSILGLAGGYNEQFF.

In its sample, this clonotype was seen many times. V is TRBV29-1 and J is TRBJ1-2, with D possibly TRBD1 on 6 matching bases. V was pared by 4 bases and J by 4 bases, with 22 bases between. The length of the CDR3 is 16 residues. Looked up from germline, CDR1 is SQVTM and CDR2 is ANQGSEA. CDR3 DNA: TGCAGCGTTGCCCGGGACGAGGGAGGGGGTTTCTATGGCTACACCTTC. As protein: CSVARDEGGGFYGYTF.

This clonotype was observed a handful of times. This chain links TRBV4-2 with TRBJ2-2; D unclear. CDR1 is LGHNA, CDR2 YNFKEQ, per germline. The CDR3 contains 15 residues. The ends were cut back, 1 base at V and 2 bases at J, with 8 bases in the middle. CDR3 sequence (DNA): TGTGCCAGCAGCCAAGGCCGGGTAAACACCGGGGAGCTGTTTTTT. Protein: CASSQGRVNTGELFF.

This clonotype has just a few counts. The J gene is TRBJ2-7, the V gene TRBV30, with 8 bases matching TRBD2. J gave up 3 bases and V 7 bases, and 8 bases lay outside the gene matches. Germline lookup yields CDR1 GTSNPN and CDR2 SVGIG (reference sequence). This CDR3 contains 13 residues. The CDR3 is CASAGTRVYEQYF. The CDR3 DNA sequence: TGTGCCTCAGCCGGGACTAGGGTCTACGAGCAGTACTTC.

This clonotype was found a few times. This chain uses TRBV20-1 with TRBJ1-4; D uncertain. The V end lost 1 base, the J end lost 6 bases, and 6 bases lay between the germline ends. This CDR3 contains 12 residues. CDR1 DFQATT and CDR2 SNEGSKA come from the germline V gene (reference sequence). As DNA, the CDR3 is TGCAGTGCTAGAGTAGTGGATGAAAAACTGTTTTTT. Translating it yields CSARVVDEKLFF.

The CDR3 region is CASSPRLAGRFVREFF. CDR3 DNA: TGTGCCAGCAGCCCTAGACTAGCGGGGCGATTCGTCCGGGAGTTCTTC. This sequence joins TRBV28 and TRBJ2-1; 11 nucleotides agree with TRBD2. CDR1 is MDHEN, CDR2 SYDVKM, per germline. This CDR3 has 16 amino acids. J gave up 14 bases and V 6 bases, and 18 bases lay outside the gene matches.

The genes are TRBV12-3 or TRBV12-4 and TRBJ2-7, with 7 bases that match TRBD2. CDR3 length: 15 amino acids. V shed 4 bases and J 6 bases; nucleotides not matched to a gene: 12. This chain's CDR3 is CASSSSGTLPLEQYF. CDR3 in DNA: TGTGCCAGCAGTTCGAGCGGGACCCTCCCCCTCGAGCAGTACTTC.

This chain uses TRBV11-2 with TRBJ2-1; D assignment may be TRBD1 or TRBD2 (6 bases each). Germline V lookup: CDR1 SGHAT, CDR2 FQNNGV. Trimming cost V 5 bases and J 8 bases, with 19 bases left between them. There are 15 residues in the CDR3. The CDR3: CASSRARGQADEQFF. The CDR3 bases are TGTGCCAGCAGCAGAGCACGGGGGCAGGCGGATGAGCAGTTCTTC.

With respect to this clonotype: Sequence at one end of the junction differs from germline and may be a read error. The chain joins TRBV13 to TRBJ1-1; 8 bases align to TRBD1. The CDR3 totals 14 residues. The V gene's germline CDR1 is PRHDT and CDR2 FYEKMQ (reference sequence). The CDR3 protein is CASSIGTGPTQAFF. CDR3 sequence (DNA): TGTGCCAGCAGCATAGGGACAGGTCCCACTCAAGCTTTCTTT.

In its sample, this clonotype was seen a few times. DNA for the CDR3: TGTGCCAGCAGCCAAGCGGTAGATACGCAGTATTTT. It encodes CASSQAVDTQYF. The rearrangement joins TRBV3-1 to TRBJ2-3; D is undetermined. The CDR3 spans 12 residues. Germline CDR1 LGHDT, CDR2 YNNKEL (reference sequence). Trimming shortened V by 1 base and J by 5 bases, and 4 bases separated the two germline ends.

This clonotype was recorded a few times. J is TRBJ1-4 and V is TRBV6-6; the match to TRBD1 covers 8 bases. From germline, CDR1 is MNHNY and CDR2 SVGAGI (reference sequence). This CDR3 spans 15 amino acids. V was pared by 2 bases and J by 7 bases, with 6 bases of the junction left unmatched. CDR3 amino acids: CASSYPDRGGEKLFF. The CDR3 DNA sequence: TGTGCCAGCAGTTACCCCGACAGGGGCGGTGAAAAACTGTTTTTT.

There are a few counts of this clonotype. V usage is TRBV28 and J usage is TRBJ2-7; D is unresolved. The CDR3 spans 17 residues. CDR1 is MDHEN and CDR2 is SYDVKM in the germline V gene. The V end was cut by 7 bases, the J end by 1 base, with 23 bases between. The CDR3 sequence: CASTVGMVAVPSYEQYF. The CDR3 region has the DNA TGTGCCAGCACTGTGGGTATGGTAGCCGTTCCTTCCTACGAGCAGTACTTC.

This clonotype was found a few times. The chain joins TRBV6-2 or TRBV6-3 to TRBJ2-3; 8 nucleotides match TRBD1. The CDR3 spans 14 residues. Per germline, CDR1 MNHEY and CDR2 SVGEGT. Trimming cost V 6 bases and J 4 bases; bases outside gene matches: 6. For the CDR3, the DNA is TGTGCCAGCAGAGCCGGACAGGGATCAGATACGCAGTATTTT. It is translated as CASRAGQGSDTQYF.

The V and J genes are TRBV9 and TRBJ2-1, with D unclear. V was shortened by 1 base and J by 6 bases, with 17 bases between the two germline ends. Per the germline V gene, CDR1 is SGDLS and CDR2 is YYNGEE. This CDR3 contains 16 residues. As DNA, the CDR3 is TGTGCCAGCAGCGTATCGGGCGCCTTAGTGGGCAATGAGCAGTTCTTC. Translating it yields CASSVSGALVGNEQFF.

This sequence joins TRBV5-1 and TRBJ1-1; the match to TRBD1 covers 7 bases. CDR1 SGHRS and CDR2 YFSETQ come from the germline V gene. The CDR3 spans 15 residues. Germline trimming cut 3 bases from V and 1 base from J; bases unmatched to any gene: 6. CDR3 sequence reads: CASSSTGTANTEAFF. In DNA form, the CDR3 reads TGCGCCAGCAGCTCCACCGGGACAGCGAACACTGAAGCTTTCTTT.

The CDR3, as DNA: TGCGCCAGCAGCTCGGACAATTCCTACGAGCAGTACTTC. Translating gives CASSSDNSYEQYF. The rearrangement links TRBV5-1 to TRBJ2-7; a possible D gene is TRBD1 (5 bases). CDR1 and CDR2 (germline): SGHRS, YFSETQ. The V gene lost 3 bases and the J gene lost 1 base, with 8 bases spanning the gap. The CDR3 contains 13 residues.

The table lists this clonotype with a few counts. This chain uses TRBV7-9 with TRBJ1-2; D is unresolved. V was trimmed by 5 bases and J by 7 bases, leaving 14 bases between them. This CDR3 contains 13 residues. The germline CDR1 and CDR2 sequences are SEHNR and FQNEAQ (reference sequence). This CDR3 reads CASSPDTFTGYTF. In nucleotides, the CDR3 is TGTGCCAGCAGCCCTGACACATTCACTGGCTACACCTTC.

This clonotype occurred a few times. The chain joins TRBV19 to TRBJ2-1; D not certain. V was shortened by 8 bases and J by 8 bases, with 13 bases between the two germline ends. The germline V gene has CDR1 LNHDA and CDR2 SQIVND (reference sequence). This CDR3 is 12 amino acids long. The chain's CDR3 is CASGKVGDEQFF. DNA of the CDR3: TGTGCCAGTGGAAAAGTTGGGGATGAGCAGTTCTTC.